This T cell receptor beta chain was found in a study of tumor-infiltrating lymphocytes in localized non-small cell lung cancer. V lost 7 bases and J lost 2, with 15 bases in between. Per germline, CDR1 SGHRS and CDR2 YFSETQ. The CDR3 has 14 amino acids. TCRdb keeps only in-frame clones here, not all; method: immunoSEQ multiplex PCR. The sample includes about 6,900 clones, roughly 74% of them seen just once. This clone was counted between two and nine times. No antigen is known for it. Findings and caveats of the study: Immunotypes IM1 and IM2 had similar TCR-derived T-cell fractions.

The chain uses TRBV5-1 and TRBJ1-2; D gene unclear. Sample: lung tumor tissue. This TCR was recovered from a human donor with non-small cell lung cancer. This CDR3 reads CASAFGVGNYGYTF. In nucleotides, the CDR3 is TGCGCCAGCGCCTTCGGCGTCGGGAACTATGGCTACACCTTC.